Shown below are 23 T cell receptor beta chains from a single sample sequenced in a study of blood T cell repertoires in COVID-19 (dated by TCRdb to the early 2020s). Library preparation was by the immunoSEQ multiplex PCR assay. TCRdb re-hosts the immuneACCESS table, in-frame sequences only. Its copies lack some clones; in the studies checked, an unresolved V gene accounts for under half of them, and the cause for the rest is not known. This sample has about 180,000 clones in its table, and about 84% of those were observed once. The biggest ten clones account for 7.5% to 10% of the sample. Sequencing input: PBMCs or T cells enriched from blood (not recorded which). Receptors were obtained from a woman aged 25 to 39 who had recovered from COVID-19.

V gene TRBV30 combines with J gene TRBJ2-1, with 12 nucleotides matching TRBD2. The germline V gene encodes CDR1 GTSNPN and CDR2 SVGIG (reference sequence). V trimming: 2 bases; J trimming: 5 bases; junction bases outside the gene matches: 7. This CDR3 contains 16 residues. The CDR3 here is CAWSKLAGGLDNEQFF. The CDR3 DNA is TGTGCCTGGAGTAAACTAGCGGGAGGACTAGACAATGAGCAGTTCTTC. Variable domain in full (rest from reference TRBV30 and TRBJ2-1): SQTIHQWPATLVQPVGSPLSLECTVEGTSNPNLYWYRQAAGRGLQLLFYSVGIGQISSEVPQNLSASRPQDRQFILSSKKLLLSDSGFYLCAWSKLAGGLDNEQFFGPGTRLTVL.

The DNA for the CDR3 is TGTGCCAGCAGCTTAGACGGTGGGGCCGCTGGAAACACCATATATTTT. Its protein is CASSLDGGAAGNTIYF. The chain employs TRBV7-9 and TRBJ1-3, with D tentatively TRBD1 (5 bases). Germline values: CDR1 SEHNR, CDR2 FQNEAQ (reference sequence). The V and J ends lost 1 base and 2 bases respectively, with 12 bases between them. The CDR3 sequence is 16 residues long.

The rearrangement uses TRBV5-6 and TRBJ1-6; the D gene is possibly TRBD1 (5 bases). V lost 4 bases to trimming and J lost 9 bases, with 17 bases between them. This CDR3 contains 15 residues. The germline V gene encodes CDR1 SGHDT and CDR2 YYEEEE. This CDR3 is CASSPGETWGSPLHF. Here the CDR3 DNA reads TGTGCCAGCAGCCCGGGGGAGACCTGGGGTTCACCCCTCCACTTT.

This clone has a single count. This rearrangement joins TRBV7-2 to TRBJ2-1; 11 nucleotides line up with TRBD2. Germline assignment: CDR1 SGHTA and CDR2 FQGNSA. The CDR3 runs 14 residues. V was pared by 6 bases and J by 6 bases, with 4 bases of the junction left unmatched. The CDR3 loop reads CASSPTSGSNEQFF. The CDR3, as DNA: TGTGCCAGCAGTCCTACTAGCGGGAGCAATGAGCAGTTCTTC.

The chain combines TRBV16 with TRBJ1-4, with 8 bases aligning to TRBD1. Germline lookup yields CDR1 KGHSY and CDR2 FQNENV. The V segment lost 1 base and the J segment 3 bases; nucleotides outside the gene matches: 4. This CDR3 has 16 amino acids. The CDR3 nucleotides read TGTGCCAGCAGCCAATTGTTGGGACAGGCTAATGAAAAACTGTTTTTT. Amino acid sequence: CASSQLLGQANEKLFF.

The chain couples TRBV28 to TRBJ1-3, with D hard to call. This CDR3 comprises 12 residues. Germline V lookup: CDR1 MDHEN, CDR2 SYDVKM. V dropped 3 bases and J dropped 4 bases, with 4 bases sitting between them. The CDR3 protein is CASSFVGNTIYF. CDR3 nucleotides: TGTGCCAGCAGTTTTGTAGGAAACACCATATATTTT.

The chain employs TRBV2 and TRBJ2-7; 7 nucleotides match TRBD1. Germline CDR1 and CDR2: SNHLY and FYNNEI. V dropped 1 base and J dropped 5; count of bases not matched to a gene: 8. This CDR3 has 15 amino acids. As DNA, the CDR3 is TGTGCCAGCAGTGAAGTAGTCAGGGGGTACAACGAGCAGTACTTC. This encodes CASSEVVRGYNEQYF.

This chain links TRBV19 with TRBJ2-2; 7 bases are shared with TRBD2. With V trimmed by 3 bases and J by 6 bases, 7 bases remained unmatched. Germline CDR1 and CDR2: LNHDA and SQIVND (reference sequence). This CDR3 region has 15 residues. The CDR3 is CASSIIREVSGELFF. In DNA, the CDR3 is TGTGCCAGTAGTATTATACGGGAGGTATCCGGGGAGCTGTTTTTT. The full variable domain, with the rest looked up from reference TRBV19 and TRBJ2-2, is DGGITQSPKYLFRKEGQNVTLSCEQNLNHDAMYWYRQDPGQGLRLIYYSQIVNDFQKGDIAEGYSVSREKKESFPLTVTSAQKNPTAFYLCASSIIREVSGELFFGEGSRLTVL.

The rearrangement uses TRBV7-9 and TRBJ2-1; TRBD2 aligns across 13 bases. CDR1 is SEHNR, CDR2 FQNEAQ, per germline (reference sequence). The CDR3 covers 15 residues. V lost 1 base to trimming and J lost 7 bases; unmatched junction nucleotides: 1. The CDR3 protein is CASSLGTSGRNEQFF. CDR3 in DNA: TGTGCCAGCAGCTTAGGGACTAGCGGGAGAAATGAGCAGTTCTTC.

V and J are TRBV11-2 and TRBJ2-7; D gene uncertain. Germline CDR1 SGHAT, CDR2 FQNNGV. V lost 2 bases to trimming and J lost 4 bases, with 9 bases between them. The CDR3 sequence is 13 residues long. The DNA of the CDR3 is TGTGCCAGCAGCTTAAGTCCGGAGTACGAGCAGTACTTC. Its translation is CASSLSPEYEQYF.

The V call is TRBV30, the J call TRBJ2-7; 12 bases fit TRBD2. CDR3 length: 17 amino acids. Trimming took 2 bases from V and 4 from J; bases not matched to a gene: 12. Germline loops: CDR1 GTSNPN, CDR2 SVGIG (reference sequence). The CDR3: CAWSRLTSGSNGYEQYF. CDR3 in DNA: TGTGCCTGGAGTAGGTTGACTAGCGGGAGCAACGGATACGAGCAGTACTTC.

The chain links TRBV2 to TRBJ1-4; a possible D gene is TRBD1 (5 bases). The germline V gene has CDR1 SNHLY and CDR2 FYNNEI. V was clipped by 4 bases and J by 2 bases, with 20 bases between them. This CDR3 is built from 18 residues. In DNA form, the CDR3 reads TGTGCCAGCAGTGGGGGCTTATTCCAGCCGTTGACTAATGAAAAACTGTTTTTT. Translating it yields CASSGGLFQPLTNEKLFF.

The rearrangement joins TRBV4-1 to TRBJ2-3; possible D gene TRBD2, 6 bases. Germline-derived CDR1 and CDR2 are MGHRA and YSYEKL. The V end was cut by 0 bases, the J end by 3 bases, with 13 bases between. The CDR3 totals 16 residues. The CDR3 reads CASSQEGLANTDTQYF. For the CDR3, the DNA is TGCGCCAGCAGCCAAGAGGGACTCGCGAATACAGATACGCAGTATTTT.

The chain links TRBV30 to TRBJ1-3; no reliable D call. The V end lost 4 bases, the J end lost 0 bases, and 10 bases lay between the germline ends. CDR3 length: 14 amino acids. CDR1 and CDR2 from the germline V gene are GTSNPN and SVGIG (reference sequence). The CDR3 protein is CAWIPGNSGNTIYF. CDR3 nucleotides: TGTGCCTGGATACCCGGGAACTCTGGAAACACCATATATTTT.

This chain joins TRBV5-6 and TRBJ1-4; 9 nucleotides agree with TRBD1. Trimming cost V 3 bases and J 5 bases; bases outside gene matches: 8. Per the germline V gene, CDR1 is SGHDT and CDR2 is YYEEEE. The CDR3 has 16 amino acids. CDR3 nucleotide sequence: TGTGCCAGCAGCTCACGCTCACAGGGGGCAAATGAAAAACTGTTTTTT. Protein: CASSSRSQGANEKLFF.

The V and J genes are TRBV7-2 and TRBJ1-6; TRBD1 might be the D (5 bases). In germline, CDR1 is SGHTA, CDR2 FQGNSA. Trimming removed 1 base at V and 6 bases at J, with 13 bases between. The CDR3 loop spans 16 amino acids. The CDR3 region is CASSLEQARGNSPLHF. As DNA, the CDR3 is TGTGCCAGCAGCTTAGAACAGGCAAGGGGTAATTCACCCCTCCACTTT.

This clone was observed once. The genes are TRBV4-1 and TRBJ2-7, with 9 positions matching TRBD2. The CDR3 consists of 15 residues. The V gene end was trimmed by 0 bases and the J gene end by 6 bases; junction bases not matched to a gene: 6. CDR1 and CDR2 (germline): MGHRA, YSYEKL. CDR3 bases: TGCGCCAGCAGCCAAGAGGGGACTAGCATAAGCGAGCAGTACTTC. Translation: CASSQEGTSISEQYF.

The genes are TRBV11-2 and TRBJ1-3; 9 bases are a match to TRBD1. The CDR3 covers 15 residues. Per the germline V gene, CDR1 is SGHAT and CDR2 is FQNNGV. Losses at the gene ends were 5 bases for V and 8 bases for J; bases not matched to a gene: 10. The CDR3 sequence is CASSLTGTGIDTIYF. CDR3 DNA: TGTGCCAGCAGCCTAACTGGGACAGGGATAGACACCATATATTTT.

The chain has TRBV2 and TRBJ1-1; D ambiguous. Trimming stripped 7 bases from V and 1 base from J, with 10 bases between. This CDR3 has 13 residues. The germline CDR1 and CDR2 sequences are SNHLY and FYNNEI. The CDR3 loop is CASTNYENTEAFF. The DNA of the CDR3 is TGTGCCAGCACGAACTACGAGAACACTGAAGCTTTCTTT.

The chain has TRBV18 and TRBJ2-3, with 12 bases identical to TRBD2. V lost 5 bases to trimming and J lost 6 bases; unmatched junction nucleotides: 9. The CDR3 length is 16 residues. Germline CDR1 is KGHSH and CDR2 is LQKENI. DNA of the CDR3: TGTGCCAGCTCATCACGGAAGCTAGCGGGAGGGGATACGCAGTATTTT. Its translation: CASSSRKLAGGDTQYF.

This rearrangement joins TRBV28 to TRBJ1-2; 7 nucleotides align to TRBD1. Trimming at V came to 6 bases and at J to 6 bases, leaving 7 bases not matched to a gene. CDR1 is MDHEN, CDR2 SYDVKM, per germline. The CDR3 is 13 amino acids. The CDR3 spells CASSPDRVHGYTF. CDR3 DNA sequence: TGTGCCAGCAGCCCCGACAGGGTCCATGGCTACACCTTC.

This chain links TRBV5-1 with TRBJ1-1; 7 bases line up with TRBD1. CDR3 length equals 13 residues. Germline trimming cut 4 bases from V and 11 bases from J; bases unmatched to any gene: 11. Germline loops: CDR1 SGHRS, CDR2 YFSETQ. CDR3 sequence reads: CASSIGQAQIAFF. The CDR3 DNA is TGCGCCAGCAGCATCGGACAGGCTCAAATTGCTTTCTTT.

The V and J genes are TRBV4-1 and TRBJ1-1, with D hard to call. The germline CDR1 and CDR2 sequences are MGHRA and YSYEKL. Trimming left V 4 bases short and J 9 bases short, with 21 bases between. CDR3 length: 15 amino acids. CDR3 DNA sequence: TGCGCCAGCAGCCCGGGAGGACCGATGGAGGGCCAAGCTTTCTTT. It codes for CASSPGGPMEGQAFF.